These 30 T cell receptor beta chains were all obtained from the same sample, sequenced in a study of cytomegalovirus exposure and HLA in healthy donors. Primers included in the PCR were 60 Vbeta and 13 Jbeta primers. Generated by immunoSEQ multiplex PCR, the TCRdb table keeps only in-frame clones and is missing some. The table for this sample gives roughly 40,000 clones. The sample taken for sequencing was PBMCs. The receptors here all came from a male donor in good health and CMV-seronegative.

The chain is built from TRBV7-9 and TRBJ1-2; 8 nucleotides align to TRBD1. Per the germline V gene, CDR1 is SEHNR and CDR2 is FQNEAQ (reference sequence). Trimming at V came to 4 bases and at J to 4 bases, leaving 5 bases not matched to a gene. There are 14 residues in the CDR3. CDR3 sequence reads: CASSSDRVRYGYTF. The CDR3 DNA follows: TGTGCCAGCAGCTCGGACAGGGTGCGCTATGGCTACACCTTC.

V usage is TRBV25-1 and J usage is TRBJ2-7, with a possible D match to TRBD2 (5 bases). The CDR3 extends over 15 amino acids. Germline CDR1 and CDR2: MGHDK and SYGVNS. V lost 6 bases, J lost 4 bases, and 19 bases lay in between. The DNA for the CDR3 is TGTGCCAGCAGAAAAAGAACGGAGGAGTGGTACGAGCAGTACTTC. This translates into CASRKRTEEWYEQYF.

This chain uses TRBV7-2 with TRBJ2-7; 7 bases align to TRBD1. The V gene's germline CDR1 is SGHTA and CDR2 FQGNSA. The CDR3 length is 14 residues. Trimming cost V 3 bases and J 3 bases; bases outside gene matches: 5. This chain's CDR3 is CASSFTGTDYEQYF. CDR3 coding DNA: TGTGCCAGCAGCTTTACAGGGACAGACTACGAGCAGTACTTC.

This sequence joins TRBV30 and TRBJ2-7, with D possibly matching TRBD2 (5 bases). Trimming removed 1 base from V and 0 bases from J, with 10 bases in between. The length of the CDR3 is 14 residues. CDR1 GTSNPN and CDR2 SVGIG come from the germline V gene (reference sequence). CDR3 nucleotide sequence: TGTGCCTGGAGTGGGCCGGGGAACTCCTACGAGCAGTACTTC. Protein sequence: CAWSGPGNSYEQYF.

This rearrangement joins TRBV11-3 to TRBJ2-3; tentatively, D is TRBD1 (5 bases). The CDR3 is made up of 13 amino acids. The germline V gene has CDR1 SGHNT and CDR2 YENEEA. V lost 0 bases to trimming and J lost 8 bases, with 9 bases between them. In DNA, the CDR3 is TGTGCCAGCAGCTTAGACAGGGAAGGTACGCAGTATTTT. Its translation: CASSLDREGTQYF.

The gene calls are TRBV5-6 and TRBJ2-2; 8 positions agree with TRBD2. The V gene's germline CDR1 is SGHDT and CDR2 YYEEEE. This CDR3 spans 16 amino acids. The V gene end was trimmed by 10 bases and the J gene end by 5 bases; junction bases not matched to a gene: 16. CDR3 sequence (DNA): TGTGCCTCGAGCTTGGAGATAGCGGGGCCGACCGGGGAGCTGTTTTTT. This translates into CASSLEIAGPTGELFF.

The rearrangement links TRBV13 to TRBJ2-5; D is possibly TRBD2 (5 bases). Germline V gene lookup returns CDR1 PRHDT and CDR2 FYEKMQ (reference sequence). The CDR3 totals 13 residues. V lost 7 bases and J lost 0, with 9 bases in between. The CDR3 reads CASTYGDQETQYF. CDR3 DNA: TGTGCCAGCACCTACGGGGACCAAGAGACCCAGTACTTC.

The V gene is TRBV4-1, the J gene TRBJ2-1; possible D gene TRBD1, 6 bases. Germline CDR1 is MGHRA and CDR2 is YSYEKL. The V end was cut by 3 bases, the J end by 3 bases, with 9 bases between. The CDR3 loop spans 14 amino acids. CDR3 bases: TGCGCCAGCAGCCAGCTACAGGGCTACAATGAGCAGTTCTTC. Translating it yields CASSQLQGYNEQFF.

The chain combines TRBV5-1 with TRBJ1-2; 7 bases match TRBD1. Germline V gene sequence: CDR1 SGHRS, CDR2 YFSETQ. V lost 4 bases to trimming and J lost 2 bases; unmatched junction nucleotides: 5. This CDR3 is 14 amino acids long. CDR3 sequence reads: CASSPTGQNYGYTF. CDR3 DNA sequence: TGCGCCAGCAGCCCCACGGGACAGAACTATGGCTACACCTTC. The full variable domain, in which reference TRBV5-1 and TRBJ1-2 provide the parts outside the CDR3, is KAGVTQTPRYLIKTRGQQVTLSCSPISGHRSVSWYQQTPGQGLQFLFEYFSETQRNKGNFPGRFSGRQFSNSRSEMNVSTLELGDSALYLCASSPTGQNYGYTFGSGTRLTVV.

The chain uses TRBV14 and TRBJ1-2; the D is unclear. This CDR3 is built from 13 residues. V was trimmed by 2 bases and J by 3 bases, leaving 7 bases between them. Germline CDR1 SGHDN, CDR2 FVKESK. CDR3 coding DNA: TGTGCCAGCAGCCAACAGGTATACTATGGCTACACCTTC. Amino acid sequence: CASSQQVYYGYTF. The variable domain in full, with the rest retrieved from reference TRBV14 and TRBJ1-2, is EAGVTQFPSHSVIEKGQTVTLRCDPISGHDNLYWYRRVMGKEIKFLLHFVKESKQDESGMPNNRFLAERTGGTYSTLKVQPAELEDSGVYFCASSQQVYYGYTFGSGTRLTVV.

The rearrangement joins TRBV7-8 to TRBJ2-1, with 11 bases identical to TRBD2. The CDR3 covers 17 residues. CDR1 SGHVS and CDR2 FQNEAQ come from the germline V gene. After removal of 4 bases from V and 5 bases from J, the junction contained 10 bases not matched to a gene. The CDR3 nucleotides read TGTGCCAGCAGCTCGACTAGCGGGGCGGAACAAGACAATGAGCAGTTCTTC. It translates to CASSSTSGAEQDNEQFF.

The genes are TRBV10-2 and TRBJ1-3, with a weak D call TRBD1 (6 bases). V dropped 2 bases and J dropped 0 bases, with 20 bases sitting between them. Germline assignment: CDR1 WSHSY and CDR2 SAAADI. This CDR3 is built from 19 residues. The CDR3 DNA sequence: TGCGCCAGCAGTGAGCCAGGGACATCCGCGGATCCCTCTGGAAACACCATATATTTT. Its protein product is CASSEPGTSADPSGNTIYF.

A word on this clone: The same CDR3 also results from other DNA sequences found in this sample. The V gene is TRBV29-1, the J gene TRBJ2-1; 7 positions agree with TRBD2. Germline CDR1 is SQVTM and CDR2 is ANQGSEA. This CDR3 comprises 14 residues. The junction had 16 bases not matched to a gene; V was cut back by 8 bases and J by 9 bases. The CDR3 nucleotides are TGCAGCATTCTCCCGGGGGGAAGGGTGGGTGAGCAGTTCTTC. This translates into CSILPGGRVGEQFF.

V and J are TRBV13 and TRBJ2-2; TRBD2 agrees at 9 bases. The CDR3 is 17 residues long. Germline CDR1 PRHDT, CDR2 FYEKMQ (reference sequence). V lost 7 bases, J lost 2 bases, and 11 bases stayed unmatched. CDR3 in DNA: TGTGCCAGCACCTTCCTGGGCCTAGCGGGAAACACCGGGGAGCTGTTTTTT. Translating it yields CASTFLGLAGNTGELFF.

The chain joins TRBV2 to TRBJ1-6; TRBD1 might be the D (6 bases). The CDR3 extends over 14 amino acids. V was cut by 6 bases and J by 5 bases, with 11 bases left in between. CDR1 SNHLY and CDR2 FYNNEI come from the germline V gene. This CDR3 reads CASRRGRNNSPLHF. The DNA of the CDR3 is TGTGCCAGCAGGAGGGGGAGAAATAATTCACCCCTCCACTTT.

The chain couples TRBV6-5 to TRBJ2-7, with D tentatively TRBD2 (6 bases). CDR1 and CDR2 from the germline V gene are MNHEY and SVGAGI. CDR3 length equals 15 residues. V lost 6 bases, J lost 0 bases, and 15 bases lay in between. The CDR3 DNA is TGTGCCAGCAGCCCGGGACTTCCTAGCTCCTACGAGCAGTACTTC. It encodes CASSPGLPSSYEQYF.

CDR3 sequence (DNA): TGTGCCAGTAGTATAAATACGGGTGGCTACAATGAGCAGTTCTTC. Translation gives CASSINTGGYNEQFF. The rearrangement uses TRBV19 and TRBJ2-1; D unresolved. The CDR3 contains 15 residues. Trimming shortened V by 2 bases and J by 3 bases, and 11 bases separated the two germline ends. The germline V gene has CDR1 LNHDA and CDR2 SQIVND (reference sequence).

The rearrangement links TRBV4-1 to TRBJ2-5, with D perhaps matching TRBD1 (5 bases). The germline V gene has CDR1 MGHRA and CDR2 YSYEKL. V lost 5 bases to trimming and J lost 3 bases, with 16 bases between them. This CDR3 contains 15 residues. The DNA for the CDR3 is TGCGCCAGCAGCTTAACCGGACAAAAAAAAGAGACCCAGTACTTC. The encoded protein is CASSLTGQKKETQYF.

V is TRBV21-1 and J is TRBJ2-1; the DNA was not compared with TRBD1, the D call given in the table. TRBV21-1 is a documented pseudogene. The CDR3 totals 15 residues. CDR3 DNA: TGTGCCAGCAGCAAAGTCGGGACAGGGTATAATGAGCAGTTCTTC. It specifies CASSKVGTGYNEQFF.

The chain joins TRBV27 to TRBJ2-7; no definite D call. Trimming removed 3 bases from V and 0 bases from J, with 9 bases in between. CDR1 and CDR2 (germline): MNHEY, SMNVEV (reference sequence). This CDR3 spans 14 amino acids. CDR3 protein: CASSLQAYSYEQYF. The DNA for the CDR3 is TGTGCCAGCAGTTTGCAGGCCTACTCCTACGAGCAGTACTTC.

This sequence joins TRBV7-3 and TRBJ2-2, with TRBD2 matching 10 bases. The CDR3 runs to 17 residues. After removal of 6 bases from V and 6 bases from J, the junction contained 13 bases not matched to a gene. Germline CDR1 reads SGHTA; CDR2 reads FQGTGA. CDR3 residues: CASRPGGLAGEPGELFF. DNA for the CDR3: TGTGCCAGCAGACCGGGGGGGCTAGCGGGGGAACCCGGGGAGCTGTTTTTT.

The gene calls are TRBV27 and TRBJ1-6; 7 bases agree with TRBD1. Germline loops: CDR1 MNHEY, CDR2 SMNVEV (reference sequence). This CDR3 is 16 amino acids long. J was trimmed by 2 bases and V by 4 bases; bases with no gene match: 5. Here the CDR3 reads CASSSHRGPYNSPLHF. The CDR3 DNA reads TGTGCCAGCAGTTCCCACAGGGGCCCCTATAATTCACCCCTCCACTTT.

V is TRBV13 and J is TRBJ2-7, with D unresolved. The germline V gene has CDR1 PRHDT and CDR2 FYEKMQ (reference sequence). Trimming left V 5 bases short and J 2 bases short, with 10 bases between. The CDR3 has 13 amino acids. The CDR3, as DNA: TGTGCCAGCAGCCCCCTAGGTACCTACGAGCAGTACTTC. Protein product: CASSPLGTYEQYF.

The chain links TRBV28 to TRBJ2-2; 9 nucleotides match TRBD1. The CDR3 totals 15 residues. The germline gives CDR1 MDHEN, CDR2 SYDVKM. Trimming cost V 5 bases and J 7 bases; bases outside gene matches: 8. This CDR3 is CASSARDRVGGELFF. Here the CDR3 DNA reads TGTGCCAGCAGTGCTCGGGACAGGGTAGGCGGGGAGCTGTTTTTT.

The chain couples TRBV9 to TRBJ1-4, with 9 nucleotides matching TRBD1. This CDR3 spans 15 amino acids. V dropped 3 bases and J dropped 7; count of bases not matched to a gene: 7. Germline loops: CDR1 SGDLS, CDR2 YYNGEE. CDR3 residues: CASSDGTGLGEKLFF. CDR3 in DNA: TGTGCCAGCAGCGACGGGACAGGGTTAGGTGAAAAACTGTTTTTT.

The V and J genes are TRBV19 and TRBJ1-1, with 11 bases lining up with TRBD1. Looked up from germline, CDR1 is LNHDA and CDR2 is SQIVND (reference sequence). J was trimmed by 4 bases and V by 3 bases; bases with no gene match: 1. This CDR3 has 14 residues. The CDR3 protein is CASSMGQGGTEAFF. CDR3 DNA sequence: TGTGCCAGTAGTATGGGACAGGGGGGCACTGAAGCTTTCTTT.

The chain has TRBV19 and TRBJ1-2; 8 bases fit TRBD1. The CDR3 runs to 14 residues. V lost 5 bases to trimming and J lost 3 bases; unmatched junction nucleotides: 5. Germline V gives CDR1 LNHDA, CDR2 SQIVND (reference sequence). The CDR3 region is CASSPGQVDYGYTF. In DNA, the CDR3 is TGTGCCAGTAGTCCGGGACAGGTCGACTATGGCTACACCTTC.

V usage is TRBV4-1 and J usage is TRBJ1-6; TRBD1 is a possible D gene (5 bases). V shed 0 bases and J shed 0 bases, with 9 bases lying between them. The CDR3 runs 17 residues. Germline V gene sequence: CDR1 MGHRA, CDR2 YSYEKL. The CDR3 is CASSQDWGNSYNSPLHF. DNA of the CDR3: TGCGCCAGCAGCCAAGATTGGGGCAACTCCTATAATTCACCCCTCCACTTT.

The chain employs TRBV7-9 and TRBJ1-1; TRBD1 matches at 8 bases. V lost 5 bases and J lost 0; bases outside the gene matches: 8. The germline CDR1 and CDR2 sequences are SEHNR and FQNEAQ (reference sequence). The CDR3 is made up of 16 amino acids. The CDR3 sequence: CASSPQGGTMNTEAFF. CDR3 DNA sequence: TGTGCCAGCAGCCCACAGGGGGGTACTATGAACACTGAAGCTTTCTTT.

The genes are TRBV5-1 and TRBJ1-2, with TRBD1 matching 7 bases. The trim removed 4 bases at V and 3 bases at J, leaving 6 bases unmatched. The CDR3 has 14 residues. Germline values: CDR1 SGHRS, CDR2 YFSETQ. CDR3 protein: CASSPEGAYYGYTF. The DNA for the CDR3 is TGCGCCAGCAGCCCAGAGGGGGCGTACTATGGCTACACCTTC. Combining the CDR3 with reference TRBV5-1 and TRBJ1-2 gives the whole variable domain KAGVTQTPRYLIKTRGQQVTLSCSPISGHRSVSWYQQTPGQGLQFLFEYFSETQRNKGNFPGRFSGRQFSNSRSEMNVSTLELGDSALYLCASSPEGAYYGYTFGSGTRLTVV.